A selection of T cell receptor beta chains follows, all from one sample in a study of CD8 T cells in Susac syndrome. TCRdb itself ran the immunoSEQ multiplex PCR reads through MiXCR, one entry per CDR3 protein. This table holds approximately 110,000 distinct CDR3 sequences, about 96% found once. Material: CD4+ T cells from PBMCs. The receptors were sampled from a human donor in good health. The conserved cysteine and the conserved F or W are not part of the CDR3 here. The D gene is left open where the match is weak.

j_call v_call d_call cdr3_aa
TRBJ2-5 TRBV4-2 - ASSQDLQRETQY
TRBJ2-3 TRBV28 TRBD2 ASSALSGGAFDTQY
TRBJ1-2 TRBV12-3/TRBV12-4 TRBD1 ASSYEDRSIGYT
TRBJ2-5 TRBV6-6 TRBD1 ASSYSDRGRETQY
TRBJ2-5 TRBV29-1 - SALLTGARQETQY
TRBJ2-5 TRBV3-1 - ASSQEYQETQY
TRBJ2-5 TRBV9 - ASSVDTGNREETQY
TRBJ2-2 TRBV19 - ASHKAGNTGELF
TRBJ2-7 TRBV25-1 TRBD1 ASSDPRQGQSHEQY
TRBJ1-1 TRBV6-5 - ASTSARDNTEAF
TRBJ1-2 TRBV5-6 - ASSLNWGSHGYT
TRBJ1-5 TRBV3-1 - ASSQAVGQPQH
TRBJ1-3 TRBV29-1 - SVGSGQTSGNTIY
TRBJ2-5 TRBV5-1 - ASSLTPDLNQETQY
TRBJ2-2 TRBV18 - ASSREKVSGELF
TRBJ2-2 TRBV29-1 TRBD1 SVEGTANTGELF
TRBJ2-1 TRBV29-1 TRBD1 SVSDRATNNEQF
TRBJ1-1 TRBV12-3/TRBV12-4 TRBD1 ASSFGQGNTEAF
TRBJ2-1 TRBV10-3 TRBD2 AIRTSGSSYNEQF
TRBJ2-1 TRBV7-2 TRBD2 ASSSESGGARNEQF
TRBJ2-7 TRBV6-2/TRBV6-3 TRBD2 ASRWDYDDYEQY
TRBJ2-1 TRBV12-3/TRBV12-4 TRBD2 ASSSGTSGVNEQF
TRBJ1-3 TRBV12-3/TRBV12-4 - ASRPTPDSGNTIY
TRBJ2-3 TRBV29-1 - SARQTSTDTQY
TRBJ2-7 TRBV7-3 - ASSRDNLYEQY
TRBJ2-5 TRBV6-1 TRBD2 ASSVRGGKGETQY
TRBJ2-1 TRBV5-1 - ASQRGGADNEQF
TRBJ2-7 TRBV7-2 TRBD2 ASSLRGTSGAYEQY
TRBJ2-3 TRBV9 - ASSVTSKDTQY
TRBJ2-1 TRBV7-2 - ASSLAGAAAERSYNEQF
TRBJ2-7 TRBV30 TRBD1 AWRGSTGILYEQY
TRBJ1-1 TRBV6-1 TRBD1 ASSPIPGQKNTEAF
TRBJ1-4 TRBV5-1 TRBD1 ASSRDREGEKLF
TRBJ2-5 TRBV5-1 - ASSSTQGSQGAQY
TRBJ2-1 TRBV5-6 - ASSFRGEQF
TRBJ2-5 TRBV4-2 TRBD1 ASSQGWQGAGETQY
TRBJ1-2 TRBV2 - ASKTGQSNYGYT
TRBJ1-1 TRBV7-2 - ASSLVGGGRSVNTEAF
TRBJ2-7 TRBV4-1 - ASSQDARAYEQY
TRBJ2-3 TRBV24-1 - ATSDNVPGRRDTQY
TRBJ1-5 TRBV15 - ATSSRPGERNQPQH
TRBJ2-4 TRBV7-2 TRBD2 ASSRRLAGAREDIQY
TRBJ2-6 TRBV6-5 - ASREGANVLT
TRBJ2-1 TRBV27 - ASSLRSGLGNEQF
TRBJ1-2 TRBV20-1 - SAPIGNGYT
TRBJ1-1 TRBV30 TRBD1 AWSVRSTGAAEAF
TRBJ1-2 TRBV6-5 TRBD1 ASSYSGTGQYGYT
TRBJ2-7 TRBV11-2 TRBD1 ASSLVDRGSYEQY
TRBJ2-2 TRBV29-1 - SVGAGRYTGELF